This T cell receptor beta chain was recovered during a study of siplizumab effects on memory and regulatory T cells. Study information: With siplizumab at around 1 ug/mL or without drug, mixed lymphocyte reactions were set up in pairs. Findings and caveats of the study: A naive or memory phenotype could not be assigned to roughly 75-95% of the proliferating CD4+ or CD8+ clones. Under siplizumab, an average roughly 69% of mappable alloreactive CD4+ clones were Treg-derived, compared with approximately 27% in controls. Siplizumab significantly reduced alloreactive sequences traceable to unstimulated CD4+ memory cells.

Data came from immunoSEQ multiplex PCR; TCRdb stores just in-frame clones and leaves some out. The table shows about 19,000 clones, with 44% occurring only once. This clone was seen a handful of times. The antigen is undetermined. This CDR3 is built from 15 residues. V lost 4 bases to trimming and J lost 1 base; unmatched junction nucleotides: 5. From germline, CDR1 is SGHVS and CDR2 FQNEAQ. Cocultured for about six days at 37°C were the mixed lymphocyte reaction cells. Material: CFSE-low (dividing) CD4+ T cells sorted from an allogeneic mixed lymphocyte reaction. The chain combines TRBV7-8 with TRBJ1-2, with 8 bases fitting TRBD1. This clonotype was sampled from a human donor in good health; the cells came from an allogeneic mixed lymphocyte reaction. Some clones in this sample may be carry-over from other donors' samples. This CDR3 reads CASSSQGAINYGYTF. In nucleotides, the CDR3 is TGTGCCAGCAGCTCCCAGGGGGCCATTAACTATGGCTACACCTTC.